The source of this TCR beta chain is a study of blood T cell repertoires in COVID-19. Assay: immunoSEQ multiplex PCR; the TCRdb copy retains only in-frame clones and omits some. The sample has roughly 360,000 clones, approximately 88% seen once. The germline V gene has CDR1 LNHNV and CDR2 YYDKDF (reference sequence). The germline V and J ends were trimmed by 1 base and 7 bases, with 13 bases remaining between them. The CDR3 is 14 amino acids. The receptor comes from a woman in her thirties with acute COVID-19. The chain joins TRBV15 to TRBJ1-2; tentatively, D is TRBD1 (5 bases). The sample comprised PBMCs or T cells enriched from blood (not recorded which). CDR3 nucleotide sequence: TGTGCCACCAGCAGAGCGGTGCAGGGCACTGGCTACACCTTC. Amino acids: CATSRAVQGTGYTF.